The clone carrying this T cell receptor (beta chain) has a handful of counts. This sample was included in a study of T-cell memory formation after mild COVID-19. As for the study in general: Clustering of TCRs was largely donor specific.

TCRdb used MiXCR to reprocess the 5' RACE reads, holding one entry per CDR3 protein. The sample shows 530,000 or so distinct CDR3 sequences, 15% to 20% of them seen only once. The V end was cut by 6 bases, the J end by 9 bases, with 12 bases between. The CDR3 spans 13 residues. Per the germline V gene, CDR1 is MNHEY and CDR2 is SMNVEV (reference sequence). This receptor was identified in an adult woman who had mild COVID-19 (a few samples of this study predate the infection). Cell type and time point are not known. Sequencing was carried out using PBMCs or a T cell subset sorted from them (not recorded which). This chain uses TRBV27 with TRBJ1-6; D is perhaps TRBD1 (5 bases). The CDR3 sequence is CASSLREGSPLHF. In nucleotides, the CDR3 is TGTGCCAGCAGCCTCAGGGAGGGTTCACCCCTCCACTTT.